Following are 3 T cell receptor beta chains from one sample sequenced in a study of control samples from healthy donors and cancer patients. Libraries were prepared by immunoSEQ multiplex PCR; TCRdb keeps only in-frame clonotypes and omits some of them. The data show roughly 220,000 clones, with 85% to 95% seen just once and about 1.6% held by the top ten. The sample comprised blood. The source is a man aged 50 to 59 in good health.

This chain joins TRBV4-1 and TRBJ2-3; 13 nucleotides agree with TRBD2. The CDR3 spans 18 residues. From germline, CDR1 is MGHRA and CDR2 YSYEKL. With V trimmed by 5 bases and J by 1 base, 9 bases remained unmatched. The CDR3 is CASSIMGTSGTGTDTQYF. The CDR3 DNA sequence: TGCGCCAGCAGCATAATGGGGACTAGCGGGACTGGCACAGATACGCAGTATTTT.

This chain connects TRBV6-5 to TRBJ1-2, with D hard to call. V lost 5 bases, J lost 8 bases, and 15 bases lay in between. The CDR3 sequence is 13 residues long. The germline V gene has CDR1 MNHEY and CDR2 SVGAGI. For the CDR3, the DNA is TGTGCCAGCAGTCCCGGGTCCATCCGGGGCTACACCTTC. Protein sequence: CASSPGSIRGYTF.

This rearrangement joins TRBV6-5 to TRBJ2-5, with TRBD1 matching over 7 bases. The CDR3 extends over 16 amino acids. J gave up 5 bases and V 2 bases, and 11 bases lay outside the gene matches. Germline loops: CDR1 MNHEY, CDR2 SVGAGI. CDR3 in DNA: TGTGCCAGCAGTTACCCCAGGGGGACCCTCGGGGAGACCCAGTACTTC. Encoded protein: CASSYPRGTLGETQYF.